These 7 T cell receptor beta chains were sequenced from one sample in a study of vaccination and CD4 T cells after COVID-19. Treatment noted: roughly ten-day PBMC culture with coronavirus spike peptide pools or control peptides (ViraFEST assay). Cultured CD4+ T cell DNA was sequenced using the Oncomine TCR Beta short-read assay. TCRdb reanalysed the PCR reads using MiXCR and keeps one entry per CDR3 protein. The data show about 16,000 distinct CDR3 sequences, 56% seen once. The antigens of these receptors remain unknown. The sequenced sample consisted of CD4+ T cells from blood, cultured in vitro. The receptor set was obtained from a human donor who had recovered from COVID-19.

The J gene is TRBJ1-2, the V gene TRBV9, with D perhaps TRBD1 (6 bases). The CDR3 runs 12 residues. V lost 1 base and J 6 bases, leaving 7 bases between the germline ends. Germline-derived CDR1 and CDR2 are SGDLS and YYNGEE. The DNA for the CDR3 is TGTGCCAGCAGCGTATACAGGGATGGCTACACCTTC. Encoded protein: CASSVYRDGYTF.

V gene TRBV20-1 combines with J gene TRBJ2-1; D tentatively fits TRBD1 or TRBD2 (5 bases each). The CDR3 contains 13 residues. Trimming pared 5 bases from V and 10 bases from J, leaving 18 bases between. Germline CDR1 reads DFQATT; CDR2 reads SNEGSKA (reference sequence). CDR3 coding DNA: TGCAGTGCTTTAGACAGCGGTAGGTGGGAGCAGTTCTTC. It codes for CSALDSGRWEQFF.

The chain carries TRBV19 and TRBJ1-1; 7 bases map to TRBD1. The CDR3 spans 13 residues. Trimming took 7 bases from V and 4 from J; bases not matched to a gene: 6. Looked up from germline, CDR1 is LNHDA and CDR2 is SQIVND (reference sequence). This chain's CDR3 is CASMNRQGTEAFF. In DNA form, the CDR3 reads TGTGCCAGTATGAATCGACAGGGCACTGAAGCTTTCTTT.

This clonotype came up a few times. The chain has TRBV30 and TRBJ1-6, with unresolved D. Trimming pared 0 bases from V and 13 bases from J, leaving 13 bases between. Germline V gives CDR1 GTSNPN, CDR2 SVGIG (reference sequence). This CDR3 region has 13 residues. CDR3 sequence reads: CAWSVRAVVPLHF. CDR3 coding DNA: TGTGCCTGGAGTGTAAGGGCGGTAGTGCCCCTCCACTTT.

This chain uses TRBV5-1 with TRBJ1-1; 7 bases agree with TRBD1. This CDR3 region has 13 residues. V was clipped by 4 bases and J by 7 bases; unmatched bases: 7. Germline-derived CDR1 and CDR2 are SGHRS and YFSETQ. The CDR3 here is CASSLGQVGEAFF. In DNA form, the CDR3 reads TGCGCCAGCAGCCTTGGACAGGTCGGTGAAGCTTTCTTT. Combining the CDR3 with reference TRBV5-1 and TRBJ1-1 gives the whole variable domain KAGVTQTPRYLIKTRGQQVTLSCSPISGHRSVSWYQQTPGQGLQFLFEYFSETQRNKGNFPGRFSGRQFSNSRSEMNVSTLELGDSALYLCASSLGQVGEAFFGQGTRLTVV.

This clonotype was found a few times. The rearrangement links TRBV20-1 to TRBJ1-6, with D uncertain. This CDR3 contains 16 residues. The germline V gene has CDR1 DFQATT and CDR2 SNEGSKA (reference sequence). V was pared by 3 bases and J by 0 bases, with 12 bases between. As DNA, the CDR3 is TGCAGTGCTAGGGTTCCACCGAGCTCCTATAATTCACCCCTCCACTTT. Encoded protein: CSARVPPSSYNSPLHF.

This clonotype was seen a few times. V gene TRBV10-3 combines with J gene TRBJ1-2; weak D call: TRBD1 (5 bases). CDR1 is ENHRY and CDR2 is SYGVKD in the germline V gene. V was trimmed by 1 base and J by 4 bases, leaving 13 bases between them. The CDR3 has 15 residues. DNA for the CDR3: TGTGCCATCAGTGAGTATGGAGGGGACCCCTATGGCTACACCTTC. It codes for CAISEYGGDPYGYTF.